This T cell receptor beta chain was observed in a study of T cell changes during pregnancy in multiple sclerosis. Repertoires were generated with immunoSEQ multiplex PCR, while TCRdb's copy carries only in-frame clones and drops some. The table records 55,000 to 70,000 clones, 92% of them present only once. This specimen was peripheral blood, taken in the second trimester of pregnancy. The receptor comes from a female donor in good health, enrolled as a control in a pregnancy study.

CDR3 amino acids: CASRTGLSNQPQHF. The CDR3 DNA follows: TGTGCCAGCAGGACAGGGTTGAGCAATCAGCCCCAGCATTTT. The chain has TRBV2 and TRBJ1-5, with 7 bases matching TRBD1. In germline, CDR1 is SNHLY, CDR2 FYNNEI. The CDR3 runs to 14 residues. Trimming cost V 6 bases and J 1 base; bases outside gene matches: 3.